These 16 T cell receptor beta chains were sequenced from one sample in a study of blood T cell repertoires in COVID-19. The protocol was immunoSEQ multiplex PCR, while the TCRdb copy is restricted to in-frame clones and leaves out a portion. The sample comprises approximately 89,000 clones, 70% to 80% of which are singletons, and less than 60% rests with the top ten. Sequencing used peripheral blood. The receptors originated from a human donor in a cohort sampled during active COVID-19.

This chain links TRBV21-1 with TRBJ2-7; the table's TRBD1 call for D was not verified on the DNA. TRBV21-1 has pseudogene status. The CDR3 totals 15 residues. Here the CDR3 DNA reads TGTGCCAGCAGCAGATGGGACAGGGGAGGGAACGAGCAGTACTTC. As protein: CASSRWDRGGNEQYF.

V gene TRBV7-9 combines with J gene TRBJ1-4, with 11 positions matching TRBD1. Germline CDR1 SEHNR, CDR2 FQNEAQ (reference sequence). The length of the CDR3 is 15 residues. V trimming: 2 bases; J trimming: 10 bases; junction bases outside the gene matches: 6. This chain's CDR3 is CASSLFSGQGGKLFF. For the CDR3, the DNA is TGTGCCAGCAGCTTATTTTCGGGACAGGGGGGAAAACTGTTTTTT.

The chain has TRBV5-1 and TRBJ2-1; 7 nucleotides agree with TRBD1. This CDR3 spans 15 amino acids. Germline V gene data show CDR1 as SGHRS and CDR2 as YFSETQ. The V segment lost 3 bases and the J segment 0 bases; nucleotides outside the gene matches: 3. This chain's CDR3 is CASSSGQSSYNEQFF. The CDR3 coding sequence is TGCGCCAGCAGCTCGGGACAGTCCTCCTACAATGAGCAGTTCTTC.

The chain has TRBV28 and TRBJ2-1; D perhaps matches TRBD2 (6 bases). Germline V gene lookup returns CDR1 MDHEN and CDR2 SYDVKM. V lost 8 bases and J lost 4, with 18 bases in between. The CDR3 sequence is 15 residues long. In DNA, the CDR3 is TGTGCCAGCTATAGGAGGGGCTTAGGATACAATGAGCAGTTCTTC. It codes for CASYRRGLGYNEQFF.

The V call is TRBV5-5, the J call TRBJ1-5; D is unresolved. V was clipped by 1 base and J by 1 base, with 9 bases between them. The CDR3 runs 15 residues. Germline CDR1 reads SGHKS; CDR2 reads YYEKEE (reference sequence). CDR3 DNA: TGTGCCAGCAGCTTGACAGTGGTAAGCAATCAGCCCCAGCATTTT. Translating it yields CASSLTVVSNQPQHF.

V usage is TRBV7-3 and J usage is TRBJ2-7; TRBD1 agrees at 8 bases. This CDR3 is 12 amino acids long. V dropped 4 bases and J dropped 6; count of bases not matched to a gene: 2. Per the germline V gene, CDR1 is SGHTA and CDR2 is FQGTGA. CDR3: CASSYDRGEQYF. CDR3 bases: TGTGCCAGCAGCTACGACAGGGGCGAGCAGTACTTC.

V usage is TRBV9 and J usage is TRBJ1-1; D is unresolved. Deletions cut 0 bases from V and 8 bases from J, with 17 bases between. The CDR3 has 15 residues. Germline CDR1 is SGDLS and CDR2 is YYNGEE. For the CDR3, the DNA is TGTGCCAGCAGCGTAGCTCCGGGGATAGGGTCGGAAGCTTTCTTT. This translates into CASSVAPGIGSEAFF.

The chain combines TRBV7-2 with TRBJ2-1, with 7 bases that match TRBD2. J lost 3 bases, V lost 1 base, and 3 bases had no gene match. The CDR3 spans 15 residues. Germline V gene sequence: CDR1 SGHTA, CDR2 FQGNSA. The CDR3 spells CASSLGAGDYNEQFF. In nucleotides, the CDR3 is TGTGCCAGCAGCTTAGGGGCGGGAGACTACAATGAGCAGTTCTTC.

The genes are TRBV7-2 and TRBJ2-2; a weak D match, TRBD2 (8 bases). Germline V CDR1 and CDR2: SGHTA, FQGNSA. This CDR3 contains 16 residues. The germline V and J ends were trimmed by 5 bases and 2 bases, with 15 bases remaining between them. The CDR3 sequence is CASSPRGTRNTGELFF. The CDR3 nucleotides are TGTGCCAGCAGCCCCAGGGGGACTAGAAACACCGGGGAGCTGTTTTTT.

This clone appeared a few times. The rearrangement links TRBV5-6 to TRBJ1-5, with TRBD1 matching over 7 bases. Germline CDR1 and CDR2: SGHDT and YYEEEE. The CDR3 is made up of 16 amino acids. V dropped 1 base and J dropped 2; count of bases not matched to a gene: 6. This CDR3 is CASSLRGRLGNQPQHF. Written as DNA, the CDR3 is TGTGCCAGCAGCTTGAGGGGGCGTCTGGGCAATCAGCCCCAGCATTTT.

This clone was counted a single time. This chain links TRBV11-3 with TRBJ2-2, with a possible D match to TRBD1 (6 bases). There are 17 residues in the CDR3. Germline V gene data show CDR1 as SGHNT and CDR2 as YENEEA. V lost 0 bases and J 1 base, leaving 12 bases between the germline ends. The CDR3 loop is CASSLEIWDKNTGELFF. For the CDR3, the DNA is TGTGCCAGCAGCTTAGAAATCTGGGACAAGAACACCGGGGAGCTGTTTTTT.

This clone has a count of ten or more. The chain uses TRBV19 and TRBJ2-1; 11 positions agree with TRBD2. CDR3 length: 18 residues. V dropped 4 bases and J dropped 8; count of bases not matched to a gene: 16. CDR1 LNHDA and CDR2 SQIVND come from the germline V gene (reference sequence). This CDR3 reads CASSNKGSFSGRVHEQFF. The CDR3 DNA is TGTGCCAGTAGTAACAAGGGATCTTTTAGCGGGAGGGTTCATGAGCAGTTCTTC. Based on the CDR3 plus reference TRBV19 and TRBJ2-1, the full variable domain is DGGITQSPKYLFRKEGQNVTLSCEQNLNHDAMYWYRQDPGQGLRLIYYSQIVNDFQKGDIAEGYSVSREKKESFPLTVTSAQKNPTAFYLCASSNKGSFSGRVHEQFFGPGTRLTVL.

This clone was detected only a few times. This chain connects TRBV18 to TRBJ2-7, with 7 bases matching TRBD1. This CDR3 is 14 amino acids long. The junction had 8 bases not matched to a gene; V was cut back by 6 bases and J by 3 bases. CDR1 and CDR2 from the germline V gene are KGHSH and LQKENI. CDR3 DNA: TGTGCCAGCTCTAACCGGGACAGATTCTACGAGCAGTACTTC. Translating it yields CASSNRDRFYEQYF.

This clone has just a few counts. This rearrangement joins TRBV5-1 to TRBJ2-7; D possibly corresponds to TRBD1 (6 bases). V lost 5 bases and J 6 bases, leaving 12 bases between the germline ends. CDR1 is SGHRS and CDR2 is YFSETQ in the germline V gene. The CDR3 runs to 12 residues. This CDR3 reads CASSFQGSEQYF. CDR3 sequence (DNA): TGCGCCAGCAGTTTTCAGGGGTCCGAGCAGTACTTC.

This sequence joins TRBV6-4 and TRBJ1-3; no definite D call. V was trimmed by 8 bases and J by 9 bases, leaving 11 bases between them. The CDR3 sequence is 11 residues long. Germline CDR1 MRHNA, CDR2 SNTAGT. CDR3 residues: CASPIGSTIYF. The CDR3 DNA is TGTGCCAGCCCCATTGGTAGCACCATATATTTT.

Here the CDR3 reads CASSIDANHGQGDEQFF. CDR3 DNA sequence: TGTGCCAGTAGTATAGACGCTAACCACGGACAGGGGGACGAGCAGTTCTTC. This sequence joins TRBV19 and TRBJ2-1; 10 bases are a match to TRBD1. This CDR3 has 17 amino acids. CDR1 is LNHDA and CDR2 is SQIVND in the germline V gene (reference sequence). The trim removed 0 bases at V and 10 bases at J, leaving 12 bases unmatched.